This T cell receptor (beta chain) was profiled in a study of blood T cell repertoires in COVID-19. Study background: Samples of COVID-19 (acute and convalescent) were obtained from the United States, Italy and Spain.

CDR1 is LNHDA and CDR2 is SQIVND in the germline V gene (reference sequence). Trimming took 4 bases from V and 3 from J, leaving 16 bases between them. This CDR3 is built from 16 residues. Clones were sequenced by immunoSEQ multiplex PCR, and TCRdb holds only the in-frame ones, with some missing. The sample includes 100,000 to 150,000 clones, roughly four fifths seen only once; the top ten take 12%. Input material: peripheral blood. V is TRBV19 and J is TRBJ2-1; D is perhaps TRBD2 (6 bases). This TCR came from a man aged 55 to 70 with acute or convalescent COVID-19. The DNA of the CDR3 is TGTGCCAGTAGTACGTCGGGGGACTTCCTCTACAATGAGCAGTTCTTC. Amino acids: CASSTSGDFLYNEQFF.